This TCR beta chain was obtained from a study of shared clonotypes between healthy human individuals. Study results and caveats: Represented genetic and exposure-history diversity was restricted by having few donors.

The CDR3 loop spans 19 amino acids. The V and J ends lost 0 bases and 4 bases respectively, with 22 bases between them. CDR1 SGHRS and CDR2 YFSETQ come from the germline V gene. Deep was the level used in running the assay. Assay: immunoSEQ multiplex PCR; the TCRdb copy retains only in-frame clones and omits some. The table has approximately 2.4 million clones, approximately 96% seen once. Details on this clone: Antigen unknown.

The study separated CD4+ cells into CD45RA+ naive and CD45RA-negative memory subsets. Specimen: naive CD4+ T cells sorted from blood. The subset denotes: CD45RA+ positively selected. The receptor was derived from a man between 18 and 35 years old in good health. This chain joins TRBV5-1 and TRBJ2-2, with D perhaps TRBD1 (5 bases). The DNA of the CDR3 is TGCGCCAGCAGCTTGGATCTGGCGGTAGGGATAGGGGCCACCGGGGAGCTGTTTTTT. Translation: CASSLDLAVGIGATGELFF.